Shown below are 31 T cell receptor beta chains from a single sample sequenced in a study of cytomegalovirus exposure and HLA in healthy donors. Only in-frame clones appear in the TCRdb table, and some are missing; sequencing was by immunoSEQ multiplex PCR. The sample holds roughly 70,000 clones, around 97% seen once. Sequencing was performed on PBMCs. The receptors originated from a woman aged 18-30 years in good health and CMV-seropositive.

This chain uses TRBV4-1 with TRBJ2-7; D is possibly TRBD2 (6 bases). This CDR3 region has 15 residues. V shed 4 bases and J shed 0 bases, with 13 bases lying between them. Germline loops: CDR1 MGHRA, CDR2 YSYEKL. CDR3 in amino acids: CASSRRDGISYEQYF. The CDR3 nucleotides are TGCGCCAGCAGCCGGCGGGACGGAATCTCCTACGAGCAGTACTTC.

This clone was observed a few times. J is TRBJ1-5 and V is TRBV18; no clear D. The V end lost 3 bases, the J end lost 6 bases, and 9 bases lay between the germline ends. The CDR3 runs 13 residues. Germline CDR1 reads KGHSH; CDR2 reads LQKENI. This chain's CDR3 is CASSPGQVQPQHF. CDR3 nucleotides: TGTGCCAGCTCACCCGGCCAGGTTCAGCCCCAGCATTTT.

The V gene is TRBV9, the J gene TRBJ2-3, with 7 positions matching TRBD1. After removal of 2 bases from V and 2 bases from J, the junction contained 8 bases not matched to a gene. The CDR3 extends over 16 amino acids. The germline V gene has CDR1 SGDLS and CDR2 YYNGEE. This chain's CDR3 is CASSVADRELTDTQYF. CDR3 sequence (DNA): TGTGCCAGCAGCGTCGCCGACAGGGAGCTCACAGATACGCAGTATTTT.

The chain employs TRBV5-6 and TRBJ2-3; D may be TRBD2 (6 bases). Germline loops: CDR1 SGHDT, CDR2 YYEEEE. V lost 2 bases, J lost 6 bases, and 7 bases lay in between. This CDR3 is built from 12 residues. CDR3: CASSFGGDTQYF. As DNA, the CDR3 is TGTGCCAGCAGCTTTGGGGGGGATACGCAGTATTTT.

The J gene is TRBJ2-5, the V gene TRBV6-1, with 10 bases that match TRBD2. CDR3 length: 15 amino acids. J gave up 4 bases and V 3 bases, and 5 bases lay outside the gene matches. Germline V gene lookup returns CDR1 MNHNS and CDR2 SASEGT. DNA of the CDR3: TGTGCCAGCAGTGATCCTAGCGGGAGAGGAGAGACCCAGTACTTC. It translates to CASSDPSGRGETQYF.

V and J are TRBV5-1 and TRBJ2-5; 13 bases align to TRBD2. The CDR3 extends over 16 amino acids. From germline, CDR1 is SGHRS and CDR2 YFSETQ. V shed 4 bases and J 4 bases; nucleotides not matched to a gene: 7. CDR3 residues: CASSVGLAGKGETQYF. The CDR3 DNA follows: TGCGCCAGCAGCGTGGGACTAGCGGGGAAAGGAGAGACCCAGTACTTC.

V gene TRBV28 combines with J gene TRBJ2-7; D is ambiguous. The CDR3 is 15 residues long. The germline V gene has CDR1 MDHEN and CDR2 SYDVKM. The V end lost 5 bases, the J end lost 0 bases, and 14 bases lay between the germline ends. Written as DNA, the CDR3 is TGTGCCAGCAGTCCGACCGACACCTTCTCCTACGAGCAGTACTTC. This encodes CASSPTDTFSYEQYF.

The gene calls are TRBV30 and TRBJ1-1, with 10 bases aligning to TRBD1. The CDR3 runs 13 residues. V was pared by 2 bases and J by 5 bases, with 2 bases of the junction left unmatched. Germline values: CDR1 GTSNPN, CDR2 SVGIG (reference sequence). The DNA for the CDR3 is TGTGCCTGGAGTAGACAGGGGGCGACTGAAGCTTTCTTT. It specifies CAWSRQGATEAFF.

The gene calls are TRBV7-3 and TRBJ2-5; 9 bases are a match to TRBD2. Germline trimming cut 0 bases from V and 5 bases from J; bases unmatched to any gene: 4. CDR3 length: 15 residues. Germline CDR1 reads SGHTA; CDR2 reads FQGTGA. This chain's CDR3 is CASSLTGGLAETQYF. For the CDR3, the DNA is TGTGCCAGCAGCTTAACCGGCGGACTAGCGGAGACCCAGTACTTC.

V usage is TRBV2 and J usage is TRBJ2-3; 8 bases are a match to TRBD2. Per the germline V gene, CDR1 is SNHLY and CDR2 is FYNNEI. The CDR3 consists of 14 residues. With 7 bases clipped from V and 2 bases from J, the junction kept 5 bases outside the gene matches. The CDR3 protein is CASTAGVYTDTQYF. CDR3 bases: TGTGCCAGCACAGCGGGAGTTTACACAGATACGCAGTATTTT.

The chain's CDR3 is CASSWGQGLSEAFF. CDR3 nucleotide sequence: TGTGCCAGCAGCTGGGGACAGGGGCTATCTGAAGCTTTCTTT. The rearrangement uses TRBV5-5 and TRBJ1-1, with 10 bases matching TRBD1. V dropped 3 bases and J dropped 6; count of bases not matched to a gene: 5. The germline V gene has CDR1 SGHKS and CDR2 YYEKEE (reference sequence). The CDR3 extends over 14 amino acids.

The CDR3 bases are TGTGCCAGCACCACAGGCACCGGGGAGCTGTTTTTT. As protein: CASTTGTGELFF. The V and J genes are TRBV6-4 and TRBJ2-2, with D tentatively TRBD1 (5 bases). The CDR3 length is 12 residues. Germline V gene sequence: CDR1 MRHNA, CDR2 SNTAGT. The V gene lost 7 bases and the J gene lost 4 bases, with 7 bases spanning the gap.

This sequence joins TRBV13 and TRBJ2-1; 8 nucleotides line up with TRBD1. V trimming: 3 bases; J trimming: 2 bases; junction bases outside the gene matches: 3. Germline assignment: CDR1 PRHDT and CDR2 FYEKMQ (reference sequence). This CDR3 contains 15 residues. CDR3 residues: CASSFQGAAYNEQFF. The CDR3 nucleotides are TGTGCCAGCAGCTTCCAGGGGGCAGCCTACAATGAGCAGTTCTTC. The complete variable domain, with remaining parts taken from reference TRBV13 and TRBJ2-1, reads AAGVIQSPRHLIKEKRETATLKCYPIPRHDTVYWYQQGPGQDPQFLISFYEKMQSDKGSIPDRFSAQQFSDYHSELNMSSLELGDSALYFCASSFQGAAYNEQFFGPGTRLTVL.

CDR3 nucleotides: TGTGCCAGCAGCTTGCGTGGGGGCTCGGGCAATCAGCCCCAGCATTTT. Residues: CASSLRGGSGNQPQHF. The rearrangement uses TRBV5-5 and TRBJ1-5; TRBD1 is a possible D gene (6 bases). Germline V gene sequence: CDR1 SGHKS, CDR2 YYEKEE (reference sequence). CDR3 length equals 16 residues. With 1 base removed from V and 2 bases from J, the gap between germline ends came to 13 bases.

J is TRBJ1-4 and V is TRBV9; the D gene is possibly TRBD1 (6 bases). The CDR3 covers 15 residues. V was cut by 4 bases and J by 4 bases, with 14 bases left in between. From germline, CDR1 is SGDLS and CDR2 YYNGEE. The CDR3 nucleotides are TGTGCCAGCAGCCCACAGGGTTGGGGTAATGAAAAACTGTTTTTT. This codes for CASSPQGWGNEKLFF.

V is TRBV28 and J is TRBJ2-1; 10 positions agree with TRBD1. Germline trimming cut 2 bases from V and 10 bases from J; bases unmatched to any gene: 8. This CDR3 spans 15 amino acids. Germline loops: CDR1 MDHEN, CDR2 SYDVKM. In DNA form, the CDR3 reads TGTGCCAGCAGTTTAGACCCCGGACAGGGGGGCGAGCAGTTCTTC. Translating it yields CASSLDPGQGGEQFF.

The rearrangement joins TRBV7-2 to TRBJ2-7, with TRBD1 identical over 8 bases. CDR1 is SGHTA and CDR2 is FQGNSA in the germline V gene. CDR3 length: 15 amino acids. The ends lost 3 bases at V and 2 bases at J; junction bases unmatched: 6. The CDR3 loop is CASSLTGTGTYEQYF. In DNA form, the CDR3 reads TGTGCCAGCAGCTTGACCGGGACAGGTACCTACGAGCAGTACTTC.

This chain connects TRBV28 to TRBJ2-7; 13 bases line up with TRBD2. The CDR3 totals 17 residues. Germline V CDR1 and CDR2: MDHEN, SYDVKM. Trimming cost V 4 bases and J 0 bases; bases outside gene matches: 6. The CDR3 is CASSWGLAGTLSYEQYF. The CDR3 DNA reads TGTGCCAGCAGTTGGGGACTAGCGGGAACGCTCTCCTACGAGCAGTACTTC.

The rearrangement links TRBV27 to TRBJ1-4, with D possibly being TRBD1 (5 bases). The CDR3 length is 13 residues. CDR1 is MNHEY and CDR2 is SMNVEV in the germline V gene (reference sequence). With 8 bases removed from V and 7 bases from J, the gap between germline ends came to 14 bases. This chain's CDR3 is CASQRGGSEKLFF. CDR3 nucleotides: TGTGCCAGCCAAAGGGGCGGAAGTGAAAAACTGTTTTTT.

This clone was seen just once. This rearrangement joins TRBV27 to TRBJ2-3, with D perhaps matching TRBD2 (6 bases). V lost 3 bases to trimming and J lost 7 bases, with 20 bases between them. The CDR3 has 16 residues. In germline, CDR1 is MNHEY, CDR2 SMNVEV (reference sequence). CDR3 amino acids: CASSFQEGGHINTQYF. The CDR3 nucleotides are TGTGCCAGCAGTTTTCAGGAGGGAGGCCACATAAATACGCAGTATTTT.

This chain links TRBV29-1 with TRBJ2-4, with D perhaps matching TRBD1 (5 bases). Germline V lookup: CDR1 SQVTM, CDR2 ANQGSEA. This CDR3 has 15 residues. V was clipped by 3 bases and J by 1 base, with 13 bases between them. CDR3 DNA sequence: TGCAGCGTTGAGCAGATAACAGGCGCCAAAAACATTCAGTACTTC. Translated, it gives CSVEQITGAKNIQYF.

CDR3 sequence reads: CASSPSGTGLYGYTF. For the CDR3, the DNA is TGTGCCAGCAGCCCTTCGGGGACAGGACTCTATGGCTACACCTTC. The chain employs TRBV7-3 and TRBJ1-2; 8 bases map to TRBD1. This CDR3 spans 15 amino acids. Per the germline V gene, CDR1 is SGHTA and CDR2 is FQGTGA. The ends lost 5 bases at V and 4 bases at J; junction bases unmatched: 9. Based on the CDR3 plus reference TRBV7-3 and TRBJ1-2, the full variable domain is GAGVSQTPSNKVTEKGKYVELRCDPISGHTALYWYRQSLGQGPEFLIYFQGTGAADDSGLPNDRFFAVRPEGSVSTLKIQRTERGDSAVYLCASSPSGTGLYGYTFGSGTRLTVV.

The V call is TRBV6-1, the J call TRBJ2-7, with 7 bases lining up with TRBD2. The trim removed 5 bases at V and 0 bases at J, leaving 7 bases unmatched. The CDR3 sequence is 15 residues long. Looked up from germline, CDR1 is MNHNS and CDR2 is SASEGT. CDR3 bases: TGTGCCAGCAGTCAATGGGGGGAGGGCTCCTACGAGCAGTACTTC. Translating it yields CASSQWGEGSYEQYF.

The CDR3 loop reads CASSVLKGLSSGANVLTF. In nucleotides, the CDR3 is TGTGCCAGCAGCGTATTGAAGGGGCTGTCCTCTGGGGCCAACGTCCTGACTTTC. The V gene is TRBV9, the J gene TRBJ2-6, with D possibly being TRBD1 (5 bases). With 1 base removed from V and 0 bases from J, the gap between germline ends came to 14 bases. Germline V gene lookup returns CDR1 SGDLS and CDR2 YYNGEE. The CDR3 spans 18 residues.

The chain joins TRBV5-6 to TRBJ1-2; TRBD1 aligns across 8 bases. The CDR3 sequence is 14 residues long. V trimming: 3 bases; J trimming: 4 bases; junction bases outside the gene matches: 5. Germline values: CDR1 SGHDT, CDR2 YYEEEE. The CDR3 DNA sequence: TGTGCCAGCAGCTACGACAGGGGAAGCTATGGCTACACCTTC. Translating it yields CASSYDRGSYGYTF.

V and J are TRBV30 and TRBJ2-1; 7 positions match TRBD2. The CDR3 length is 14 residues. Germline CDR1 GTSNPN, CDR2 SVGIG (reference sequence). Unmatched junction bases numbered 10, after V lost 6 bases and J lost 5 bases. In nucleotides, the CDR3 is TGTGCCTGCGGGCCGGGAGGCAACCACAATGAGCAGTTCTTC. Translation gives CACGPGGNHNEQFF.

The genes are TRBV10-3 and TRBJ1-4; a possible D gene is TRBD1 (5 bases). Germline CDR1 ENHRY, CDR2 SYGVKD. The CDR3 is made up of 13 amino acids. Trimming stripped 6 bases from V and 6 bases from J, with 11 bases between. Written as DNA, the CDR3 is TGTGCCATCAGCGGCCAGGGTTATGAAAAACTGTTTTTT. Translation gives CAISGQGYEKLFF.

This chain links TRBV10-3 with TRBJ2-3, with TRBD1 matching over 7 bases. V lost 11 bases, J lost 3 bases, and 8 bases stayed unmatched. The CDR3 covers 13 residues. CDR1 is ENHRY, CDR2 SYGVKD, per germline. CDR3 nucleotides: TGTGCCGTCCTCGGGACAGCAACAGATACGCAGTATTTT. Protein product: CAVLGTATDTQYF.

The chain uses TRBV5-1 and TRBJ2-1, with D possibly being TRBD2 (6 bases). With 1 base removed from V and 2 bases from J, the gap between germline ends came to 19 bases. Germline V gene sequence: CDR1 SGHRS, CDR2 YFSETQ. The CDR3 sequence is 18 residues long. CDR3 amino acids: CASSLRLGTEGPYNEQFF. Written as DNA, the CDR3 is TGCGCCAGCAGCTTGAGGCTAGGAACGGAGGGGCCCTACAATGAGCAGTTCTTC.

The chain carries TRBV6-5 and TRBJ1-2; the match to TRBD1 covers 7 bases. Germline V gene lookup returns CDR1 MNHEY and CDR2 SVGAGI. The CDR3 contains 14 residues. V was pared by 5 bases and J by 0 bases, with 3 bases of the junction left unmatched. DNA of the CDR3: TGTGCCAGCAGTCGGGACAGATCTAACTATGGCTACACCTTC. This gives the protein CASSRDRSNYGYTF.

The rearrangement uses TRBV10-1 and TRBJ2-7; 7 positions match TRBD2. Germline V gene sequence: CDR1 WNHNN, CDR2 SYGVQD (reference sequence). V shed 0 bases, J shed 0 bases, and the junction held 14 bases outside the gene matches. This CDR3 is 19 amino acids long. CDR3: CASSESSRIRGDLSYEQYF. The CDR3 coding sequence is TGCGCCAGCAGTGAGTCGAGTCGGATCCGGGGGGATCTCTCCTACGAGCAGTACTTC.